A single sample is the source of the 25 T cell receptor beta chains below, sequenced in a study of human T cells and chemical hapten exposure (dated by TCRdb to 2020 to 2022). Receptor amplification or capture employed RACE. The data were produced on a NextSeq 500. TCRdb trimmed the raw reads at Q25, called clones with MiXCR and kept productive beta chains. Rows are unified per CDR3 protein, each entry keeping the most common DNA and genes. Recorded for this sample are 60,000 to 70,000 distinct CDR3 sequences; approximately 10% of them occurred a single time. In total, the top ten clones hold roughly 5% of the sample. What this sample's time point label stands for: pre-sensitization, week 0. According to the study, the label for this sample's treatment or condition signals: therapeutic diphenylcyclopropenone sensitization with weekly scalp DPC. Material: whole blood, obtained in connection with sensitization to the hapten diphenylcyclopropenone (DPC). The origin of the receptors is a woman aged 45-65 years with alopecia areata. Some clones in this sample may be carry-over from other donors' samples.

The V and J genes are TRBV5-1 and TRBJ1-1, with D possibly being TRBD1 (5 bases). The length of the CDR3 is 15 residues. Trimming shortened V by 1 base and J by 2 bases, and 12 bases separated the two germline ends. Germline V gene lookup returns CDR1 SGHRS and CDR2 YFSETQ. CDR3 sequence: CASSLLGDSNTEAFF. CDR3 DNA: TGCGCCAGCAGCTTGCTAGGTGACAGTAACACTGAAGCTTTCTTT. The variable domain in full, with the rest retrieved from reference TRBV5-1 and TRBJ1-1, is KAGVTQTPRYLIKTRGQQVTLSCSPISGHRSVSWYQQTPGQGLQFLFEYFSETQRNKGNFPGRFSGRQFSNSRSEMNVSTLELGDSALYLCASSLLGDSNTEAFFGQGTRLTVV.

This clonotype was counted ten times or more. This CDR3 is CASSPGLAGGTYEQYF. DNA for the CDR3: TGTGCCAGCAGCCCGGGACTAGCGGGAGGAACCTACGAGCAGTACTTC. V gene TRBV7-2 combines with J gene TRBJ2-7; 15 bases are shared with TRBD2. The germline CDR1 and CDR2 sequences are SGHTA and FQGNSA. V gave up 5 bases and J gave up 2 bases; unmatched junction bases: 4. This CDR3 has 16 amino acids.

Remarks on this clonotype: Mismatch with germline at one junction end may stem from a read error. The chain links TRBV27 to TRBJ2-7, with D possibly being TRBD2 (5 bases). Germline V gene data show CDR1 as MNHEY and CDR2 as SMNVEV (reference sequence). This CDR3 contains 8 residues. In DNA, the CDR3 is TGTGCCAGCAGTCCGGGGTCGTTC. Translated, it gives CASSPGSF.

The CDR3 reads CASSGGFTVQFF. In nucleotides, the CDR3 is TGTGCCAGCAGCGGTGGGTTCACCGTGCAGTTCTTC. The chain uses TRBV9 and TRBJ2-1; no clear D gene. CDR1 is SGDLS and CDR2 is YYNGEE in the germline V gene. The CDR3 is 12 amino acids. V lost 3 bases, J lost 12 bases, and 13 bases lay in between.

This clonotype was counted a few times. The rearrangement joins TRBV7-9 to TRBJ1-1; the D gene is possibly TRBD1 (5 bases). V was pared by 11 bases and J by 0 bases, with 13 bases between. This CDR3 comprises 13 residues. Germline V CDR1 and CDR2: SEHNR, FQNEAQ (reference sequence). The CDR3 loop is CAGPGLMNTEAFF. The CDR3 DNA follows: TGTGCCGGGCCAGGGCTGATGAACACTGAAGCTTTCTTT.

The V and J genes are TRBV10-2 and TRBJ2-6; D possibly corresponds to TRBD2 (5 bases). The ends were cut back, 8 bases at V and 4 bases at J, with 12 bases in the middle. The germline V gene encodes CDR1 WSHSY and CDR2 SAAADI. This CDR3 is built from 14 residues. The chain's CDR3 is CASAEVPGANVLTF. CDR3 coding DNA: TGCGCCAGCGCGGAGGTACCCGGGGCCAACGTCCTGACTTTC.

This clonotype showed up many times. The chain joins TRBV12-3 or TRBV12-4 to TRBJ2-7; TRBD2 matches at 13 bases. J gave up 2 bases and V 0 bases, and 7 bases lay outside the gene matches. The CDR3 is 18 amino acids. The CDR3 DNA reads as TGTGCCAGCAGTTTAGCCGGACTAGCGGGAGAAGGGGCCTACGAGCAGTACTTC. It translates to CASSLAGLAGEGAYEQYF.

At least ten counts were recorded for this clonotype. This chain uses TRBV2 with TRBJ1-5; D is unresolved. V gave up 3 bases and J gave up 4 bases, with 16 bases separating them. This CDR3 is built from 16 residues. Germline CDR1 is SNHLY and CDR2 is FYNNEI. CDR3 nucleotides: TGTGCCAGCAGTGATCCGAGGAAAGGGCAGAATCAGCCCCAGCATTTT. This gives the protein CASSDPRKGQNQPQHF.

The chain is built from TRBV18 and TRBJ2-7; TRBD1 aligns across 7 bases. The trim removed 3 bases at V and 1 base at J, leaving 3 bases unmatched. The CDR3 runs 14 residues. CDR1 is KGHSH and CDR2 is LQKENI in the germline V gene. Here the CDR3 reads CASSPTGNSYEQYF. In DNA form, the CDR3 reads TGTGCCAGCTCACCGACAGGGAATTCCTACGAGCAGTACTTC.

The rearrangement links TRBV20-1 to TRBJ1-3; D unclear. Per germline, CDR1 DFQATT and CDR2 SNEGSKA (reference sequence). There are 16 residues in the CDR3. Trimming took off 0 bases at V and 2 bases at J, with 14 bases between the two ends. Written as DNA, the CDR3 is TGCAGTGCTAGAGATTGGAAAGGGATGGCTGGAAACACCATATATTTT. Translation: CSARDWKGMAGNTIYF.

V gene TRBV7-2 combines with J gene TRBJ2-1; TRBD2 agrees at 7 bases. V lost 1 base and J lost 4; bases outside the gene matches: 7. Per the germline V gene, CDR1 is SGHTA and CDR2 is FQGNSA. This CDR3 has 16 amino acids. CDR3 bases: TGTGCCAGCAGCTTAGTCGGGACTACCTCTTACAATGAGCAGTTCTTC. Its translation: CASSLVGTTSYNEQFF.

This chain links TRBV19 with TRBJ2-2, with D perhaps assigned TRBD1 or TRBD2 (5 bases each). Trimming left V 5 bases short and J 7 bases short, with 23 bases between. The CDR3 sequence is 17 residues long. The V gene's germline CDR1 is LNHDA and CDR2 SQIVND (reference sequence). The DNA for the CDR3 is TGTGCCAGTAGTGACCACTTTTCGGGGCCCGGCGGCGGGGAGCTGTTTTTT. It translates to CASSDHFSGPGGGELFF. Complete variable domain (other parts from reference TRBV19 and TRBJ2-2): DGGITQSPKYLFRKEGQNVTLSCEQNLNHDAMYWYRQDPGQGLRLIYYSQIVNDFQKGDIAEGYSVSREKKESFPLTVTSAQKNPTAFYLCASSDHFSGPGGGELFFGEGSRLTVL.

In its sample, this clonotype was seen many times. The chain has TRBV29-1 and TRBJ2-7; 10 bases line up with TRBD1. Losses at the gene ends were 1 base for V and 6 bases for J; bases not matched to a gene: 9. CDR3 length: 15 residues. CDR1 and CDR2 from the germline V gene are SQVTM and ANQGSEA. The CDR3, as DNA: TGCAGCGTTGAAGTTAATGGACAGGGGGTATCCGAGCAGTACTTC. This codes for CSVEVNGQGVSEQYF.

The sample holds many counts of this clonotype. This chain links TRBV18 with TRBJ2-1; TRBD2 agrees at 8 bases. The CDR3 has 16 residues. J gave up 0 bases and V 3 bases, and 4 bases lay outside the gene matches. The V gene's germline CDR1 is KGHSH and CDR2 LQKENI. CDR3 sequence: CASSPTSGSSYNEQFF. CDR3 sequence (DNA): TGTGCCAGCTCACCGACCAGCGGGAGCTCCTACAATGAGCAGTTCTTC. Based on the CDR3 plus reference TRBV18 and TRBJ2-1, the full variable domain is NAGVMQNPRHLVRRRGQEARLRCSPMKGHSHVYWYRQLPEEGLKFMVYLQKENIIDESGMPKERFSAEFPKEGPSILRIQQVVRGDSAAYFCASSPTSGSSYNEQFFGPGTRLTVL.

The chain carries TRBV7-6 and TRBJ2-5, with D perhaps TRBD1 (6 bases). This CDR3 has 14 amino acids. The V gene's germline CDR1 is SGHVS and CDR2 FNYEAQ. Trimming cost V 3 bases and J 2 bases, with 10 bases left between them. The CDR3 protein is CASSLTGHQETQYF. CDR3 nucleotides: TGTGCCAGCAGCTTGACAGGTCATCAAGAGACCCAGTACTTC.

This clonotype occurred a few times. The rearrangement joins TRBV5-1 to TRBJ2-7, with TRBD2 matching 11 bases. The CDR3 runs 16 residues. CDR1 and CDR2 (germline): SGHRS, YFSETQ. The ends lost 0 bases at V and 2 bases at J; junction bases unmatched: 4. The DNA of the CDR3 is TGCGCCAGCAGCTTGGGGGGGACTAGCGGAGCCTACGAGCAGTACTTC. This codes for CASSLGGTSGAYEQYF.

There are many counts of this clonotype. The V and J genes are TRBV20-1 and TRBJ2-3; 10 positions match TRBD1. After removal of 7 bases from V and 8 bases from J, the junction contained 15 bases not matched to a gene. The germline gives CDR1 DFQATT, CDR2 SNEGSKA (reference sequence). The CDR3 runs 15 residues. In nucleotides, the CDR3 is TGCAGTGTTGTCAACCGGGACAGGGGCCTGGGTACGCAGTATTTT. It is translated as CSVVNRDRGLGTQYF.

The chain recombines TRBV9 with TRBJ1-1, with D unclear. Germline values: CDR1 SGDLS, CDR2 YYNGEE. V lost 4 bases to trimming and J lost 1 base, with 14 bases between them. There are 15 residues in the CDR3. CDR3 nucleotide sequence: TGTGCCAGCAGCCCTCGTGGCAATGAGAACACTGAAGCTTTCTTT. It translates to CASSPRGNENTEAFF.

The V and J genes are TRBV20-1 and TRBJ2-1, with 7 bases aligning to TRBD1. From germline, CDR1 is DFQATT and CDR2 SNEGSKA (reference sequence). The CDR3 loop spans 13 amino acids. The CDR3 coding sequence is TGCGGCGCCACAGGGGATTTCTACAATGAGCAGTTCTTC. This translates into CGATGDFYNEQFF.

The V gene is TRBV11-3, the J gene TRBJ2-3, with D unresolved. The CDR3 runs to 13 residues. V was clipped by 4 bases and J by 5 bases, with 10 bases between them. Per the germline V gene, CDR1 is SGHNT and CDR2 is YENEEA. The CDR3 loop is CASSSKMGDTQYF. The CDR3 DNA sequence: TGTGCCAGCAGCTCAAAGATGGGAGATACGCAGTATTTT.

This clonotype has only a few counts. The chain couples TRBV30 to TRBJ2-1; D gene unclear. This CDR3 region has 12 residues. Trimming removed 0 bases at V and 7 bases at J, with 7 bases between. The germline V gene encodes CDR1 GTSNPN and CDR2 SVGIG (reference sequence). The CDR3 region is CAWSVASNEQFF. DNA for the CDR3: TGTGCCTGGAGTGTCGCTAGTAATGAGCAGTTCTTC. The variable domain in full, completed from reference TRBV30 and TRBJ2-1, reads SQTIHQWPATLVQPVGSPLSLECTVEGTSNPNLYWYRQAAGRGLQLLFYSVGIGQISSEVPQNLSASRPQDRQFILSSKKLLLSDSGFYLCAWSVASNEQFFGPGTRLTVL.

The CDR3 DNA is TGTGCCAGCAGCTTATCAGGGGCCCGCCTGAACACTGAAGCTTTCTTT. This gives the protein CASSLSGARLNTEAFF. V gene TRBV7-2 combines with J gene TRBJ1-1; D perhaps matches TRBD1 (6 bases). V was cut by 2 bases and J by 0 bases, with 13 bases left in between. The length of the CDR3 is 16 residues. Germline CDR1 and CDR2: SGHTA and FQGNSA. Full variable domain (remainder filled in from reference TRBV7-2 and TRBJ1-1): GAGVSQSPSNKVTEKGKDVELRCDPISGHTALYWYRQSLGQGLEFLIYFQGNSAPDKSGLPSDRFSAERTGGSVSTLTIQRTQQEDSAVYLCASSLSGARLNTEAFFGQGTRLTVV.

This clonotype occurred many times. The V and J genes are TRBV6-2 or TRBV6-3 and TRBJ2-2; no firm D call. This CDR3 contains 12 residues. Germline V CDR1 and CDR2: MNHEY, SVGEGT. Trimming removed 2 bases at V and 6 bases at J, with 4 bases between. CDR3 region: CASSYPAGELFF. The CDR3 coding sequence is TGTGCCAGCAGTTACCCCGCCGGGGAGCTGTTTTTT.

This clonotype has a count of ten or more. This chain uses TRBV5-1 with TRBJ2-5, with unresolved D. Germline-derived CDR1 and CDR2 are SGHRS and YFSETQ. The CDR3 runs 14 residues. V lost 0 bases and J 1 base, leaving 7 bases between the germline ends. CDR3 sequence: CASSLGQTQETQYF. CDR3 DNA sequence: TGCGCCAGCAGCTTGGGGCAGACCCAAGAGACCCAGTACTTC.

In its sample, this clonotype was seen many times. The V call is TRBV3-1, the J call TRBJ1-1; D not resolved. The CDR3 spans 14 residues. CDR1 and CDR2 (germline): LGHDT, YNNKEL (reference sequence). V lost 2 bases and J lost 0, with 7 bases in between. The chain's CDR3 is CASSQLRVNTEAFF. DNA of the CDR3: TGTGCCAGCAGCCAACTTCGAGTGAACACTGAAGCTTTCTTT.